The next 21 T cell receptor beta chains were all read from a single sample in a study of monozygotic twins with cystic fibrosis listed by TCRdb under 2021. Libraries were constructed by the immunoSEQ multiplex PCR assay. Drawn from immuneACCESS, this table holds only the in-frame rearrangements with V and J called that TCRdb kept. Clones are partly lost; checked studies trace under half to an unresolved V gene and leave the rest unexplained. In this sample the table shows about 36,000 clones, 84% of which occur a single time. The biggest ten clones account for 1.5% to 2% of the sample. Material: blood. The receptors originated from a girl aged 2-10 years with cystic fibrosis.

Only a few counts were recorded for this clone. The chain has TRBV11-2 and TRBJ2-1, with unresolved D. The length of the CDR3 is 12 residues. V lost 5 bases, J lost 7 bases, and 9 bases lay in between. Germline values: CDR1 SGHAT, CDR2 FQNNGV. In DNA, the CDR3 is TGTGCCAGCAGCCCAGTGCGGAATGAGCAGTTCTTC. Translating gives CASSPVRNEQFF.

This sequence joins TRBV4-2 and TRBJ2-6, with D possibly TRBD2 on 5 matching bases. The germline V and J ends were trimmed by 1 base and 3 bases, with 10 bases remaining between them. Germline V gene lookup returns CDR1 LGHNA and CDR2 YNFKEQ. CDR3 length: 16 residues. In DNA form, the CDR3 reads TGTGCCAGCAGCCAAGCGAGGGTACGTGGGGCCAACGTCCTGACTTTC. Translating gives CASSQARVRGANVLTF.

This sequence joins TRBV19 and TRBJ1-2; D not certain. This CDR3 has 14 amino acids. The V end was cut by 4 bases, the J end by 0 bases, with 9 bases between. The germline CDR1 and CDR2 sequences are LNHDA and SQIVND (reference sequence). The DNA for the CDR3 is TGTGCCAGTAGTAGAGGAGCTTCTAACTATGGCTACACCTTC. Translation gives CASSRGASNYGYTF.

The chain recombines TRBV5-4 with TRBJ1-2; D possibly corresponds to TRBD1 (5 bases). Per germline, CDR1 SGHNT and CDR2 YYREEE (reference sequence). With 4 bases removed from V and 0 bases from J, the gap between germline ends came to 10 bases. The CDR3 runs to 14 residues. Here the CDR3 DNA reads TGTGCCAGCAGCCGGGACCGAACTAACTATGGCTACACCTTC. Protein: CASSRDRTNYGYTF.

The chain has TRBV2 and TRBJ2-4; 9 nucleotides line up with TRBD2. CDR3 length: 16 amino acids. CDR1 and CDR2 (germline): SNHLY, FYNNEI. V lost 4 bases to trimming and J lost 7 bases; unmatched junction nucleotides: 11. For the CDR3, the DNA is TGTGCCAGCAGTGGGACTGAACGTACTAGCGGGAACATTCAGTACTTC. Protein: CASSGTERTSGNIQYF.

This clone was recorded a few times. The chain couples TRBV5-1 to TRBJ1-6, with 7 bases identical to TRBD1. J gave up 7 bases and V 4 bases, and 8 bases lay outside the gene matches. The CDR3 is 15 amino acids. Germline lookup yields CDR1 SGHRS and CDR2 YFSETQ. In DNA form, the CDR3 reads TGCGCCAGCAGCGCCCGGACAGGAGGAAATTCACCCCTCCACTTT. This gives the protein CASSARTGGNSPLHF.

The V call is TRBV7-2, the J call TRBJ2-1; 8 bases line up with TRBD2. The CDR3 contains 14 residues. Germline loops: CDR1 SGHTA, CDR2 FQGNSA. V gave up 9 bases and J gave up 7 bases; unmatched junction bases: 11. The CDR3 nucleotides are TGTGCCAGTAAATCTCGACTAGCGAAGAATGAGCAGTTCTTC. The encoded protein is CASKSRLAKNEQFF.

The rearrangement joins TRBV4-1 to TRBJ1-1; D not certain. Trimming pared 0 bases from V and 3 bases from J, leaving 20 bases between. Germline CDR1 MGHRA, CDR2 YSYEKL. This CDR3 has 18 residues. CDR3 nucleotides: TGCGCCAGCAGCCAAGAAAGTCCAACCATCAGGTCGCACACTGAAGCTTTCTTT. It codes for CASSQESPTIRSHTEAFF.

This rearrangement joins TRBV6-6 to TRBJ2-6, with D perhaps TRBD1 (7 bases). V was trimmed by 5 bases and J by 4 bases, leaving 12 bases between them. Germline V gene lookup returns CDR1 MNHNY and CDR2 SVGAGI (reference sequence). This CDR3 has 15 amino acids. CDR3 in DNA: TGTGCCAGCAGTCGCGGGACAGCCGGGGCCAACGTCCTGACTTTC. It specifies CASSRGTAGANVLTF.

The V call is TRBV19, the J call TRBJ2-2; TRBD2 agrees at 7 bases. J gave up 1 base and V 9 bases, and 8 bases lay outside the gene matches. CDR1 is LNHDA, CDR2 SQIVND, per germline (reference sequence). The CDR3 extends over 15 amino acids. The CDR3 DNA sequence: TGTGCCAGCATGAGGCGCGGGGGGAACACCGGGGAGCTGTTTTTT. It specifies CASMRRGGNTGELFF.

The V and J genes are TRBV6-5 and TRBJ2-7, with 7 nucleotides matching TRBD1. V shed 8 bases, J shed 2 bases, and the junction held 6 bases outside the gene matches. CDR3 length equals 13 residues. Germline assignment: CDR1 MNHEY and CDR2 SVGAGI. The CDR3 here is CASRSTGPYEQYF. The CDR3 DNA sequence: TGTGCCAGCCGATCGACAGGGCCCTACGAGCAGTACTTC.

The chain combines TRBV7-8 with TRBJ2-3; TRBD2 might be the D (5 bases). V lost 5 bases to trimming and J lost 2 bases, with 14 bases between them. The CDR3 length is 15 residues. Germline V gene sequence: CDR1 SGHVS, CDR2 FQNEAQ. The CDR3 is CASSLYLGDTDTQYF. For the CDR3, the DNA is TGTGCCAGCAGCCTCTACCTCGGGGACACAGATACGCAGTATTTT.

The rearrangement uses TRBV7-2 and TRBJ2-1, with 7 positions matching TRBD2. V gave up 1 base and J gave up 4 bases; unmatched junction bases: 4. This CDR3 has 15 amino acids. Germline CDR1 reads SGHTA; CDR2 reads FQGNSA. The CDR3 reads CASSLGGRGYNEQFF. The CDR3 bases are TGTGCCAGCAGCTTAGGAGGGCGGGGGTACAATGAGCAGTTCTTC.

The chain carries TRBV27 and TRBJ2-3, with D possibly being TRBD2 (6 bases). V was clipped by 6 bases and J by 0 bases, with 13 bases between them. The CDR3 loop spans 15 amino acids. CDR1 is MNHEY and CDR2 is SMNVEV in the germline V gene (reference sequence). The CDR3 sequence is CASRSGVRSTDTQYF. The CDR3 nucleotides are TGTGCCAGCAGGTCGGGAGTCCGTAGCACAGATACGCAGTATTTT.

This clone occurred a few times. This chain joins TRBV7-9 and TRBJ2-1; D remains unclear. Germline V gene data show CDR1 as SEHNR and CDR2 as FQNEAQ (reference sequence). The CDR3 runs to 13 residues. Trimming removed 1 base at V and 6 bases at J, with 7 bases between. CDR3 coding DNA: TGTGCCAGCAGCTTAGGGATTTTCAATGAGCAGTTCTTC. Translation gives CASSLGIFNEQFF.

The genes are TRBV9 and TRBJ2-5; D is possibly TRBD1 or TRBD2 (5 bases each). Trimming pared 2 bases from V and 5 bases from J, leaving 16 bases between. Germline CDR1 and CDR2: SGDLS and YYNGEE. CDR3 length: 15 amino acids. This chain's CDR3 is CASSVGTVVGETQYF. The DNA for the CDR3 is TGTGCCAGCAGCGTCGGGACCGTGGTGGGGGAGACCCAGTACTTC.

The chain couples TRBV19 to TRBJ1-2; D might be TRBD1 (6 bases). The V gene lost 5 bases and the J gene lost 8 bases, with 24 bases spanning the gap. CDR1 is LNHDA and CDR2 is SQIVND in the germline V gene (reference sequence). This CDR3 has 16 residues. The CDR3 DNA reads TGTGCCAGTAGTCCCAGGGGCAGAGCCCGTTCGGAGGGCTACACCTTC. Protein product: CASSPRGRARSEGYTF.

CDR3 in DNA: TGTGCCAGCAGCGTTGGGACTAGCGGGGCGCGCACAGATACGCAGTATTTT. Translation: CASSVGTSGARTDTQYF. V gene TRBV9 combines with J gene TRBJ2-3; TRBD2 agrees at 13 bases. The germline gives CDR1 SGDLS, CDR2 YYNGEE. The CDR3 consists of 17 residues. J gave up 1 base and V 2 bases, and 4 bases lay outside the gene matches.

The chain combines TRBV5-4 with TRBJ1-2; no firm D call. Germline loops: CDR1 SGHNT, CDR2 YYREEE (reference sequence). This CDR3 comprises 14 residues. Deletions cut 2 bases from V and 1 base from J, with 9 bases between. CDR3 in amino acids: CASSFEVVNYGYTF. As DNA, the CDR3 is TGTGCCAGCAGCTTCGAGGTGGTTAACTATGGCTACACCTTC.

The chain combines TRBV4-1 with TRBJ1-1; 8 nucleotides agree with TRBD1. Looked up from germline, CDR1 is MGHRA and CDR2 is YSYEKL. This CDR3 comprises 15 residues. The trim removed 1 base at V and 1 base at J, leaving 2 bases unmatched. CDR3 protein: CASSQGDRSNTEAFF. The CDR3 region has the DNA TGCGCCAGCAGCCAAGGGGACAGGTCGAACACTGAAGCTTTCTTT.

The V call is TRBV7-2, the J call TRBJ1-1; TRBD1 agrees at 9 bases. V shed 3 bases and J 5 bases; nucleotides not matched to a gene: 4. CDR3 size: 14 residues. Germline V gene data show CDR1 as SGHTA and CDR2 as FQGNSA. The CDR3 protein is CASSLTGGMTEAFF. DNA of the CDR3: TGTGCCAGCAGCTTGACAGGGGGTATGACTGAAGCTTTCTTT.